The rows below give T cell receptor beta chains drawn from one sample of a study of cytomegalovirus exposure and HLA in healthy donors. Profiled with immunoSEQ multiplex PCR; TCRdb holds only in-frame clones, not every one. The table has some 150,000 clones, 70% to 90% seen once. The sequenced sample was PBMCs. These receptors originate from a woman under 40 in good health and CMV-seropositive. The CDR3 runs from the conserved cysteine through the conserved F or W. D genes are given only for firm matches. For some rows the clone size is stated as once, few or many, or as a class when expanded; others skip it.

V: TRBV28
D: -
J: TRBJ1-2
size: -
CDR3: CASGTAGTGNYGYTF
DNA: TGTGCCAGCGGCACCGCCGGGACTGGGAACTATGGCTACACCTTC

V: TRBV4-3
D: TRBD1
J: TRBJ1-2
size: few
CDR3: CASSQEHLLDRGSGYTF
DNA: TGCGCCAGCAGCCAAGAGCATCTTCTGGACAGGGGAAGTGGCTACACCTTC

V: TRBV4-1
D: TRBD1
J: TRBJ1-1
size: -
CDR3: CASSLGTAEAFF
DNA: TGCGCCAGCAGCCTAGGGACAGCTGAAGCTTTCTTT

V: TRBV7-9
D: -
J: TRBJ2-1
size: few
CDR3: CASSLRTGYNEQFF
DNA: TGTGCCAGCAGCTTACGTACGGGCTACAATGAGCAGTTCTTC

V: TRBV19
D: -
J: TRBJ2-7
size: -
CDR3: CASSITTGPFSYEQYF
DNA: TGTGCCAGTAGTATAACTACAGGGCCTTTCTCCTACGAGCAGTACTTC

V: TRBV28
D: -
J: TRBJ1-2
size: once
CDR3: CASNRPERDGYTF
DNA: TGTGCCAGCAACCGTCCCGAGAGGGATGGCTACACCTTC

V: TRBV15
D: -
J: TRBJ1-2
size: -
CDR3: CATSPYRGNGYTF
DNA: TGTGCCACCAGCCCCTACCGGGGGAATGGCTACACCTTC

V: TRBV20-1
D: -
J: TRBJ1-2
size: -
CDR3: CSARGRYGYTF
DNA: TGCAGTGCTAGGGGGAGATATGGCTACACCTTC

V: TRBV28
D: TRBD1
J: TRBJ1-2
size: -
CDR3: CASSSGTVHYGYTF
DNA: TGTGCCAGCAGTTCCGGGACAGTCCATTATGGCTACACCTTC

V: TRBV6-5
D: -
J: TRBJ2-7
size: -
CDR3: CASSYQGKVGEQYF
DNA: TGTGCCAGCAGTTATCAGGGGAAGGTTGGCGAGCAGTACTTC

V: TRBV4-3
D: -
J: TRBJ1-2
size: few
CDR3: CASSQDMWGGSYGYTF
DNA: TGCGCCAGCAGCCAAGATATGTGGGGGGGTTCCTATGGCTACACCTTC

V: TRBV10-1
D: -
J: TRBJ2-1
size: once
CDR3: CASLKQNTYNEQFF
DNA: TGCGCCAGCTTAAAACAGAATACCTACAATGAGCAGTTCTTC

V: TRBV6-5
D: TRBD1
J: TRBJ1-4
size: -
CDR3: CASSASGTGWEKLFF
DNA: TGTGCCAGCAGTGCGTCCGGGACAGGGTGGGAAAAACTGTTTTTT

V: TRBV4-2
D: TRBD2
J: TRBJ2-3
size: -
CDR3: CASSQSSGGAIGDTQYF
DNA: TGTGCCAGCAGCCAGTCAAGCGGGGGGGCCATCGGAGATACGCAGTATTTT

V: TRBV18
D: -
J: TRBJ2-2
size: -
CDR3: CASSPLIGGDTGELFF
DNA: TGTGCCAGCTCACCCCTCATCGGAGGAGACACCGGGGAGCTGTTTTTT

V: TRBV9
D: TRBD1
J: TRBJ1-1
size: -
CDR3: CASSARGLGTEAFF
DNA: TGTGCCAGCAGCGCCAGGGGGCTGGGGACTGAAGCTTTCTTT

V: TRBV7-2
D: -
J: TRBJ2-1
size: -
CDR3: CASSLLGLSYNEQFF
DNA: TGTGCCAGCAGCTTATTGGGACTCTCCTACAATGAGCAGTTCTTC

V: TRBV11-2
D: -
J: TRBJ2-5
size: -
CDR3: CASSLDNSEFTQYF
DNA: TGTGCCAGCAGCTTAGACAATAGCGAGTTTACCCAGTACTTC

V: TRBV7-2
D: TRBD1
J: TRBJ2-7
size: -
CDR3: CASSARDRGHYEQYF
DNA: TGTGCCAGCAGCGCCCGGGACAGGGGGCACTACGAGCAGTACTTC

V: TRBV5-4
D: -
J: TRBJ2-2
size: -
CDR3: CASSPGTSNTGELFF
DNA: TGTGCCAGCAGCCCCGGGACTTCGAACACCGGGGAGCTGTTTTTT

V: TRBV5-4
D: TRBD2
J: TRBJ2-5
size: -
CDR3: CASSERPGLATETQYF
DNA: TGTGCCAGCAGCGAGCGCCCGGGACTAGCGACAGAGACCCAGTACTTC

V: TRBV18
D: -
J: TRBJ2-3
size: -
CDR3: CASHYRRPTGHEETDTQYF
DNA: TGTGCCAGTCATTACCGACGACCGACTGGACATGAGGAGACAGATACGCAGTATTTT

V: TRBV12-2
D: -
J: TRBJ2-7
size: -
CDR3: CASRLPDKVIEQYF
DNA: TGTGCAAGTCGCTTACCGGACAAGGTAATCGAGCAGTACTTC

V: TRBV5-1
D: -
J: TRBJ2-7
size: -
CDR3: CASTSFGTYPYEQYF
DNA: TGCGCCAGCACTTCTTTCGGGACATACCCATACGAGCAGTACTTC

V: TRBV30
D: -
J: TRBJ1-1
size: few
CDR3: CAWSLPPVAINAFF
DNA: TGTGCCTGGAGTCTCCCCCCAGTGGCCATTAACGCTTTCTTT

V: TRBV10-3
D: -
J: TRBJ1-5
size: -
CDR3: CATGLQGSNQPQHF
DNA: TGTGCCACCGGGCTCCAGGGAAGCAATCAGCCCCAGCATTTT

V: TRBV9
D: TRBD1
J: TRBJ1-1
size: -
CDR3: CASSASGQGLYTEAFF
DNA: TGTGCCAGCAGCGCATCTGGACAGGGGTTATACACTGAAGCTTTCTTT

V: TRBV4-3
D: -
J: TRBJ1-2
size: -
CDR3: CASSQDGDFNYGYTF
DNA: TGCGCCAGCAGCCAAGACGGGGACTTTAACTATGGCTACACCTTC

V: TRBV6-5
D: -
J: TRBJ1-1
size: once
CDR3: CASSLDSYTEAFF
DNA: TGTGCCAGCAGTTTGGACAGTTACACTGAAGCTTTCTTT

V: TRBV9
D: -
J: TRBJ1-3
size: -
CDR3: CASSASGRDKYF
DNA: TGTGCCAGCAGCGCCAGCGGACGGGACAAGTATTTT

V: TRBV5-1
D: TRBD2
J: TRBJ2-1
size: -
CDR3: CASSSSGTSGDEQFF
DNA: TGCGCCAGCAGCTCATCCGGGACTAGCGGGGATGAGCAGTTCTTC

V: TRBV7-2
D: TRBD1
J: TRBJ1-3
size: -
CDR3: CASSLAWGQGTRSGNTIYF
DNA: TGTGCCAGCAGCTTAGCGTGGGGACAGGGAACCCGCTCTGGAAACACCATATATTTT

V: TRBV27
D: -
J: TRBJ2-5
size: -
CDR3: CASSFTLGAQETQYF
DNA: TGTGCCAGCAGTTTTACTTTAGGGGCGCAGGAGACCCAGTACTTC

V: TRBV7-3
D: -
J: TRBJ2-1
size: -
CDR3: CASSPSSGSYNEQFF
DNA: TGTGCCAGCAGCCCCAGTAGCGGTTCCTACAATGAGCAGTTCTTC

V: TRBV29-1
D: -
J: TRBJ2-7
size: -
CDR3: CSAYGAVKKGNEQYF
DNA: TGCAGCGCCTATGGGGCGGTGAAGAAGGGCAATGAGCAGTACTTC

V: TRBV2
D: -
J: TRBJ2-3
size: -
CDR3: CASGWGPADTQYF
DNA: TGTGCCAGCGGGTGGGGGCCTGCAGATACGCAGTATTTT

V: TRBV2
D: TRBD1
J: TRBJ2-7
size: -
CDR3: CASRKGQGSYEQYF
DNA: TGTGCCAGCAGAAAAGGACAGGGTTCCTACGAGCAGTACTTC

V: TRBV13
D: -
J: TRBJ1-6
size: many
CDR3: CASSLATESSYNSPLHF
DNA: TGTGCCAGCAGCTTAGCGACGGAGAGCTCCTATAATTCACCCCTCCACTTT

V: TRBV19
D: TRBD2
J: TRBJ2-1
size: -
CDR3: CASSIVLGGGRDNEQFF
DNA: TGTGCCAGTAGTATAGTACTCGGGGGGGGCCGAGACAATGAGCAGTTCTTC

V: TRBV5-6
D: TRBD2
J: TRBJ2-1
size: -
CDR3: CASSRAKRGGLYEQFF
DNA: TGTGCCAGCAGCAGGGCGAAGCGGGGGGGCCTCTATGAGCAGTTCTTC

V: TRBV18
D: -
J: TRBJ1-4
size: -
CDR3: CASSPLRRGNNEKLFF
DNA: TGTGCCAGCTCACCGCTTCGAAGGGGAAATAATGAAAAACTGTTTTTT

V: TRBV13
D: -
J: TRBJ1-6
size: once
CDR3: CASSPAGDHSPLHF
DNA: TGTGCCAGCAGCCCCGCAGGGGATCATTCACCCCTCCACTTT

V: TRBV21-1
D: -
J: TRBJ2-2
size: few
CDR3: CASSKRTANTGELFF
DNA: TGTGCCAGCAGCAAAAGGACAGCCAACACCGGGGAGCTGTTTTTT

V: TRBV9
D: -
J: TRBJ2-3
size: -
CDR3: CASSVYGGRGDTQYF
DNA: TGTGCCAGCAGCGTTTATGGGGGCCGGGGAGATACGCAGTATTTT

V: TRBV4-2
D: -
J: TRBJ2-5
size: -
CDR3: CASSQDDTGPETQYF
DNA: TGTGCCAGCAGCCAGGACGATACAGGGCCAGAGACCCAGTACTTC

V: TRBV9
D: -
J: TRBJ2-1
size: -
CDR3: CASSEGGTDNEQFF
DNA: TGTGCCAGCAGCGAGGGAGGTACGGACAATGAGCAGTTCTTC

V: TRBV7-2
D: TRBD1
J: TRBJ2-7
size: -
CDR3: CASSGDSSYEQYF
DNA: TGTGCCAGCAGCGGGGACAGCTCCTACGAGCAGTACTTC

V: TRBV2
D: TRBD2
J: TRBJ2-1
size: -
CDR3: CASSADLGVGGEQFF
DNA: TGTGCCAGCAGCGCAGATCTTGGTGTGGGGGGGGAGCAGTTCTTC

V: TRBV7-2
D: TRBD1
J: TRBJ1-1
size: -
CDR3: CASSSRTGREAFF
DNA: TGTGCCAGCAGCTCCAGGACAGGGCGTGAAGCTTTCTTT

V: TRBV5-1
D: -
J: TRBJ1-2
size: few
CDR3: CASSSGQNYGYTF
DNA: TGCGCCAGCAGCTCTGGACAGAACTATGGCTACACCTTC

V: TRBV5-6
D: -
J: TRBJ2-3
size: few
CDR3: CASSRTSTDTQYF
DNA: TGTGCCAGCAGCAGAACTAGCACAGATACGCAGTATTTT

V: TRBV6-5
D: TRBD1
J: TRBJ1-6
size: -
CDR3: CASSRGQGGNSPLHF
DNA: TGTGCCAGCAGCCGGGGACAGGGAGGTAATTCACCCCTCCACTTT